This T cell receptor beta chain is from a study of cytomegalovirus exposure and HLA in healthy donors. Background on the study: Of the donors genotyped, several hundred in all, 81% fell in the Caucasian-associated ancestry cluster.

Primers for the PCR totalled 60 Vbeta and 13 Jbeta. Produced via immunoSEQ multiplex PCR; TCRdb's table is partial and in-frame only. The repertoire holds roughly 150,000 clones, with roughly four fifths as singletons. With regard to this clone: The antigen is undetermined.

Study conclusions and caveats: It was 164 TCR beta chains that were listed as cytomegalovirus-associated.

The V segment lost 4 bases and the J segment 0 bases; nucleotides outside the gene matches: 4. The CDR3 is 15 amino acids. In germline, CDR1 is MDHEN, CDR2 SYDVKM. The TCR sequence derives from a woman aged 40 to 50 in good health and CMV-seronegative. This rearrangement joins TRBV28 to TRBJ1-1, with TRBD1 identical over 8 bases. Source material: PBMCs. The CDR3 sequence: CASSYMDRVNTEAFF. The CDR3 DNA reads TGTGCCAGCAGTTACATGGACAGGGTGAACACTGAAGCTTTCTTT.